This T cell receptor beta chain comes out of a study of T cell repertoires in cytomegalovirus infection. This clonotype was counted many times. Antigen: not known. CDR1 is SGHVS and CDR2 is FQNEAQ in the germline V gene. V lost 5 bases, J lost 6 bases, and 12 bases lay in between. This CDR3 comprises 13 residues. MiXCR, applied by TCRdb to the reads, yields one record per CDR3 protein. The table includes 650,000 to 900,000 distinct CDR3 sequences, almost 30% detected once. The starting material was cultured CD8+ T cells from PBMCs, obtained from culture after CMV antigen stimulation. The genes are TRBV7-8 and TRBJ2-3; D is perhaps TRBD2 (5 bases). The sequence came from a human donor in good health (CMV status not recorded). Some clones in this sample may be carry-over from other donors' samples. This CDR3 is CASSLIGGDTQYF. The CDR3 DNA is TGTGCCAGCAGCCTCATAGGCGGGGATACGCAGTATTTT.